Presented here are 2 T cell receptor beta chains from one specimen sequenced in a study of blood T cell repertoires in COVID-19 (TCRdb year 2020). The protocol used for the library was the immunoSEQ multiplex PCR assay. TCRdb mirrors the immuneACCESS table, restricted to in-frame sequences. Some clones are absent from its copies; in checked studies, under half trace to an unresolved V gene, and the reason for the others is unknown. Recorded for this sample are more than 150,000 clones; roughly 80% of them occurred a single time. The biggest ten clones account for less than 15% of the sample. Source material: peripheral blood. These receptors were taken from a woman older than 75 with COVID-19, enrolled during active disease.

V and J are TRBV11-2 and TRBJ2-7; 10 positions agree with TRBD2. This CDR3 contains 15 residues. The trim removed 1 base at V and 4 bases at J, leaving 4 bases unmatched. In germline, CDR1 is SGHAT, CDR2 FQNNGV. The CDR3 is CASSLVASGGYEQYF. DNA of the CDR3: TGTGCCAGCAGCTTAGTCGCTAGCGGGGGTTACGAGCAGTACTTC. The full variable domain, its missing parts supplied by reference TRBV11-2 and TRBJ2-7, is EAGVAQSPRYKIIEKRQSVAFWCNPISGHATLYWYQQILGQGPKLLIQFQNNGVVDDSQLPKDRFSAERLKGVDSTLKIQPAKLEDSAVYLCASSLVASGGYEQYFGPGTRLTVT.

This clone has only a few counts. The V gene is TRBV6-2 or TRBV6-3, the J gene TRBJ1-1; TRBD1 matches 8 bases. The CDR3 spans 16 residues. Trimming cost V 6 bases and J 0 bases; bases outside gene matches: 9. Germline lookup yields CDR1 MNHEY and CDR2 SVGEGT. This CDR3 reads CASSHRTGFMNTEAFF. CDR3 in DNA: TGTGCCAGCAGCCACAGGACAGGGTTCATGAACACTGAAGCTTTCTTT.